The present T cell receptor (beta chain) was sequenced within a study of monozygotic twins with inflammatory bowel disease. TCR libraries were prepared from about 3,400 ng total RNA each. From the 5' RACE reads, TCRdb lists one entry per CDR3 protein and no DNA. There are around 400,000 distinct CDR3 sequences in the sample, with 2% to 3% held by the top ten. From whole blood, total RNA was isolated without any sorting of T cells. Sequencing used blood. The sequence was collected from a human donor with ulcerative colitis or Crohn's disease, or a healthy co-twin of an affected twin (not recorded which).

The CDR3 sequence is CSVETRGGAYNEQFF. The rearrangement links TRBV29-1 to TRBJ2-1; TCRdb outputs TRBD1, but without DNA this stays unchecked. This CDR3 region has 15 residues. In germline, CDR1 is SQVTM, CDR2 ANQGSEA.